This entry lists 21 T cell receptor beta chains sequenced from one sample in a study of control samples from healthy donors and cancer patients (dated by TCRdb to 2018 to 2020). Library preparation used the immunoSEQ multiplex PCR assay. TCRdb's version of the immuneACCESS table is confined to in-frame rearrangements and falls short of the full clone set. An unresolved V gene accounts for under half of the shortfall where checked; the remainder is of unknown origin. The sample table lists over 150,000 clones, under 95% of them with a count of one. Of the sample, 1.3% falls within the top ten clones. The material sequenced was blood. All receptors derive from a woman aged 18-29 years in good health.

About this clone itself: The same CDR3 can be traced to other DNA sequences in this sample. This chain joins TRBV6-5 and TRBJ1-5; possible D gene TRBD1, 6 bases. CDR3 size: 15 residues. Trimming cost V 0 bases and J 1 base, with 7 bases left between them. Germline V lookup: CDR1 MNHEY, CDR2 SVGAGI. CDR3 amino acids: CASSYSTGSNQPQHF. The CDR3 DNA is TGTGCCAGCAGTTACTCTACAGGGAGCAATCAGCCCCAGCATTTT.

DNA for the CDR3: TGTGCCAGTAGTACCCTCCGGGACAGGGTTCAAAAACTGTTTTTT. The encoded protein is CASSTLRDRVQKLFF. The genes are TRBV19 and TRBJ1-4; 9 bases align to TRBD1. CDR1 LNHDA and CDR2 SQIVND come from the germline V gene (reference sequence). The trim removed 4 bases at V and 9 bases at J, leaving 9 bases unmatched. The CDR3 extends over 15 amino acids.

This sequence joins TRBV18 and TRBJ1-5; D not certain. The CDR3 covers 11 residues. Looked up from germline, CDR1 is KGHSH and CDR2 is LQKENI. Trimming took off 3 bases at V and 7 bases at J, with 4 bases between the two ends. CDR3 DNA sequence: TGTGCCAGCTCACCCCAGCAGCCCCAGCATTTT. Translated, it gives CASSPQQPQHF. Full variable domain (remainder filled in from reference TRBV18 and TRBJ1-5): NAGVMQNPRHLVRRRGQEARLRCSPMKGHSHVYWYRQLPEEGLKFMVYLQKENIIDESGMPKERFSAEFPKEGPSILRIQQVVRGDSAAYFCASSPQQPQHFGDGTRLSIL.

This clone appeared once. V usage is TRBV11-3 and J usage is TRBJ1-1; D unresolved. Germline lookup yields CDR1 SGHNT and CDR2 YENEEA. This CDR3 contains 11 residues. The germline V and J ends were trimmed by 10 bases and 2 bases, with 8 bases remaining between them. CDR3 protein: CATKGNTEAFF. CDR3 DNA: TGTGCCACCAAAGGTAACACTGAAGCTTTCTTT.

The CDR3 DNA reads TGTGCCAGCAGCTTCACGCCTGGGGAGCAGTACTTC. It encodes CASSFTPGEQYF. The chain uses TRBV7-9 and TRBJ2-7, with no clear D. V dropped 3 bases and J dropped 7 bases, with 10 bases sitting between them. The germline gives CDR1 SEHNR, CDR2 FQNEAQ (reference sequence). The CDR3 length is 12 residues. Using reference TRBV7-9 and TRBJ2-7 for the parts outside the CDR3, the full variable domain is DTGVSQNPRHKITKRGQNVTFRCDPISEHNRLYWYRQTLGQGPEFLTYFQNEAQLEKSRLLSDRFSAERPKGSFSTLEIQRTEQGDSAMYLCASSFTPGEQYFGPGTRLTVT.

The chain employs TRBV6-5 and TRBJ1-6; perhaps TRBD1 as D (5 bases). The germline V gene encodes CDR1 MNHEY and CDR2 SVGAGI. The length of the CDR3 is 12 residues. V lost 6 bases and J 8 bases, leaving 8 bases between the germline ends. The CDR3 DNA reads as TGTGCCAGCAGGGAGGGGTATTCACCCCTCCACTTT. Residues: CASREGYSPLHF.

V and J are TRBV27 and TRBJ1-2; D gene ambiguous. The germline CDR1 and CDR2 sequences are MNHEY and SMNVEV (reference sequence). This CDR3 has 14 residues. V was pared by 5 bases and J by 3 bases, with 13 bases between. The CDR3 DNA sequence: TGTGCCAGCAGTCCCCGTGGCTCTTACTATGGCTACACCTTC. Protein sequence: CASSPRGSYYGYTF.

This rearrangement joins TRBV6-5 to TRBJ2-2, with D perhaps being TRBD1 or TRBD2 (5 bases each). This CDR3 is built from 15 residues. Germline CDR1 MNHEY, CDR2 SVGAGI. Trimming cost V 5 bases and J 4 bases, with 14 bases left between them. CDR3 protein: CASSPRGAVTGELFF. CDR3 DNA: TGTGCCAGCAGTCCTCGGGGCGCGGTCACCGGGGAGCTGTTTTTT.

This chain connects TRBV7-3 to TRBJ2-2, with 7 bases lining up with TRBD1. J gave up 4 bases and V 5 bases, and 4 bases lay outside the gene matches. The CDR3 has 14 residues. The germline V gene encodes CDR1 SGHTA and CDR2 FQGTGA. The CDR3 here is CASSPGGSTGELFF. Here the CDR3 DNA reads TGTGCCAGCAGCCCAGGGGGTTCCACCGGGGAGCTGTTTTTT.

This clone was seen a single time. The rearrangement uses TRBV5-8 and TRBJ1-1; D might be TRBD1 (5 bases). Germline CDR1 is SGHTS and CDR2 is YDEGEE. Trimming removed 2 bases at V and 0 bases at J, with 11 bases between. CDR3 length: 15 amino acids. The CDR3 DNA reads TGTGCCAGCAGCTTAAGAGACAGTATGAACACTGAAGCTTTCTTT. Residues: CASSLRDSMNTEAFF.

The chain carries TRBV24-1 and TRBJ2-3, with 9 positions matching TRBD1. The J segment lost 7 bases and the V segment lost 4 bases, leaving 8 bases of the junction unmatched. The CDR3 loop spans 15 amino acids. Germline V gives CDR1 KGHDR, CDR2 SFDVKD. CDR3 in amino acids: CATSDPGQGRNTQYF. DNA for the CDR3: TGTGCCACCAGTGACCCGGGACAGGGTCGAAATACGCAGTATTTT.

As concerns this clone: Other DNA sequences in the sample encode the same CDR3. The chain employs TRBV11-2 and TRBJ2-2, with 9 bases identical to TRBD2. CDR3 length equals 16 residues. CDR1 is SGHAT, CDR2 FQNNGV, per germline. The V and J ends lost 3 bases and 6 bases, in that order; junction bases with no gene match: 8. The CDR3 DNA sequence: TGTGCCAGCAGCTTCGTGGGGGCGGGAGGGCCCGGGGAGCTGTTTTTT. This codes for CASSFVGAGGPGELFF.

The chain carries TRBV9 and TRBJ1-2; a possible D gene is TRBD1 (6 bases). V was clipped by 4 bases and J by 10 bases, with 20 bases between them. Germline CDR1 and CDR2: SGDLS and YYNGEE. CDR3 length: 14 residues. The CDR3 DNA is TGTGCCAGCAGCCGGTCGGAGGGGGGCGAATACTACACCTTC. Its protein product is CASSRSEGGEYYTF.

CDR3 sequence (DNA): TGTGCTAGTGGCCCAGGGGACTATCTCCAAGGCTACACCTTC. Translation: CASGPGDYLQGYTF. The rearrangement links TRBV12-5 to TRBJ1-2; tentative D call: TRBD1 (6 bases). The germline CDR1 and CDR2 sequences are LGHNT and FRNRAP. The CDR3 has 14 residues. V was trimmed by 6 bases and J by 8 bases, leaving 19 bases between them.

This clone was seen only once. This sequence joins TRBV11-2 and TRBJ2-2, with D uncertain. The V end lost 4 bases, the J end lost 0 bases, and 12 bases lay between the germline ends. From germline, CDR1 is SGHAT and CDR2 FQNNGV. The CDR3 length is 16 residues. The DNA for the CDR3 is TGTGCCAGCAGCTCCCTGGGCTCCACGAACACCGGGGAGCTGTTTTTT. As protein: CASSSLGSTNTGELFF.

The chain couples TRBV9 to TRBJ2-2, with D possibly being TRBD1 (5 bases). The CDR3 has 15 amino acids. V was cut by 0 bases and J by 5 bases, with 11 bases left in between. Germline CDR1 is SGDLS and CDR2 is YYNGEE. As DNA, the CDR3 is TGTGCCAGCAGCGTAGCCGCAGGGTTAACCGGGGAGCTGTTTTTT. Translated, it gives CASSVAAGLTGELFF.

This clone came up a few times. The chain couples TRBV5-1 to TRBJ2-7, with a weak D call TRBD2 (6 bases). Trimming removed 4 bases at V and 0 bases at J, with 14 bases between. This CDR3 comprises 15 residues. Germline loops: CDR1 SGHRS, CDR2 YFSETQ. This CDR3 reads CASSQTGLSSYEQYF. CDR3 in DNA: TGCGCCAGCAGCCAAACGGGACTTAGCTCCTACGAGCAGTACTTC. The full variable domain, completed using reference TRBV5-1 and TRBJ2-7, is KAGVTQTPRYLIKTRGQQVTLSCSPISGHRSVSWYQQTPGQGLQFLFEYFSETQRNKGNFPGRFSGRQFSNSRSEMNVSTLELGDSALYLCASSQTGLSSYEQYFGPGTRLTVT.

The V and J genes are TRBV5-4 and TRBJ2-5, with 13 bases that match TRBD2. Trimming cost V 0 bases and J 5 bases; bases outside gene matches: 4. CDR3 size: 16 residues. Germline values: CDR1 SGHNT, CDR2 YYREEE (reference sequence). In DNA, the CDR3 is TGTGCCAGCAGCTTGGGGGGGACTAGCGGGACGGAGACCCAGTACTTC. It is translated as CASSLGGTSGTETQYF.

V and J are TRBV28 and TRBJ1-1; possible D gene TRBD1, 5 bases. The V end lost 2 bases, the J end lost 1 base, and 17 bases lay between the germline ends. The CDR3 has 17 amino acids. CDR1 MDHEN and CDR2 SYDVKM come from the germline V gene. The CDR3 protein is CASSLRPTFRENTEAFF. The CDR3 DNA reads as TGTGCCAGCAGTTTACGGCCCACCTTCAGGGAGAACACTGAAGCTTTCTTT.

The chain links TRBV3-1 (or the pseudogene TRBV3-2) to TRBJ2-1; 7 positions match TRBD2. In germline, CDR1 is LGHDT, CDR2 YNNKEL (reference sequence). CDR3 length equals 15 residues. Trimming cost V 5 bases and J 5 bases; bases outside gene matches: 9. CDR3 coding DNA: TGTGCCAGCAGCACGTCTAGCGGCTACCACAATGAGCAGTTCTTC. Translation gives CASSTSSGYHNEQFF.

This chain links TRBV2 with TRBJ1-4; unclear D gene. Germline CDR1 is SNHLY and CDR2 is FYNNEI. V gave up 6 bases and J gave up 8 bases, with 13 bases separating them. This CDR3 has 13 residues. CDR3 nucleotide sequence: TGTGCCAGCAGACTTAGGGATGGGGAAAAACTGTTTTTT. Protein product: CASRLRDGEKLFF. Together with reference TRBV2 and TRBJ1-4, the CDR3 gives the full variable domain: EPEVTQTPSHQVTQMGQEVILRCVPISNHLYFYWYRQILGQKVEFLVSFYNNEISEKSEIFDDQFSVERPDGSNFTLKIRSTKLEDSAMYFCASRLRDGEKLFFGSGTQLSVL.